These 30 T cell receptor beta chains share one sample of origin, sequenced in a study of blood T cell repertoires in COVID-19. The data were produced by immunoSEQ multiplex PCR, yet TCRdb's version contains in-frame clones alone and is incomplete. Of 200,000 to 250,000 clones listed, roughly 85% are singletons. Sequencing was carried out using peripheral blood. Receptors originate from a middle-aged man with COVID-19, enrolled during active disease.

The chain carries TRBV2 and TRBJ1-2, with unresolved D. The CDR3 spans 15 residues. The germline gives CDR1 SNHLY, CDR2 FYNNEI. Between the trimmed V and J ends, which lost 6 bases and 0 bases, there was a span of 14 bases. The CDR3 sequence is CASSKDRDSNYGYTF. CDR3 nucleotide sequence: TGTGCCAGCAGCAAAGACCGGGATTCTAACTATGGCTACACCTTC.

The CDR3 nucleotides are TGCGCCAGCAGCTTGGGACAGAGTAGCAATCAGCCCCAGCATTTT. It translates to CASSLGQSSNQPQHF. This chain uses TRBV5-1 with TRBJ1-5, with a weak D call TRBD1 (5 bases). The CDR3 loop spans 15 amino acids. Germline values: CDR1 SGHRS, CDR2 YFSETQ. V lost 0 bases and J 0 bases, leaving 7 bases between the germline ends.

The chain joins TRBV7-2 to TRBJ2-7; D gene ambiguous. The CDR3 consists of 12 residues. The germline V gene encodes CDR1 SGHTA and CDR2 FQGNSA. V lost 4 bases to trimming and J lost 3 bases, with 7 bases between them. This chain's CDR3 is CASSSSGYEQYF. CDR3 sequence (DNA): TGTGCCAGCAGCTCCTCAGGCTACGAGCAGTACTTC. The entire variable domain, with the rest obtained from reference TRBV7-2 and TRBJ2-7, is as follows: GAGVSQSPSNKVTEKGKDVELRCDPISGHTALYWYRQSLGQGLEFLIYFQGNSAPDKSGLPSDRFSAERTGGSVSTLTIQRTQQEDSAVYLCASSSSGYEQYFGPGTRLTVT.

The J gene is TRBJ2-1, the V gene TRBV15; D might be TRBD1 (5 bases). V was clipped by 1 base and J by 7 bases, with 17 bases between them. The length of the CDR3 is 16 residues. The germline V gene has CDR1 LNHNV and CDR2 YYDKDF (reference sequence). CDR3: CATSRVGANLGNEQFF. The CDR3 DNA reads as TGTGCCACCAGCAGAGTAGGGGCCAATCTGGGGAATGAGCAGTTCTTC.

This chain connects TRBV1 to TRBJ1-5. TRBV1 is labeled a pseudogene. The CDR3 runs 13 residues. The CDR3 protein is CTSSQVRSEPQHF. The DNA of the CDR3 is TGCACCAGCAGCCAAGTGCGGTCGGAACCCCAGCATTTT.

J is TRBJ2-6 and V is TRBV7-2; possible D gene TRBD1, 7 bases. The germline V gene has CDR1 SGHTA and CDR2 FQGNSA. The CDR3 contains 18 residues. The V and J ends lost 0 bases and 4 bases respectively, with 16 bases between them. CDR3 sequence: CASSLAVRGASGANVLTF. CDR3 sequence (DNA): TGTGCCAGCAGCTTAGCGGTCAGGGGGGCATCGGGGGCCAACGTCCTGACTTTC.

The chain combines TRBV7-2 with TRBJ2-7; D perhaps matches TRBD2 (5 bases). CDR3 length equals 15 residues. CDR1 and CDR2 from the germline V gene are SGHTA and FQGNSA. The V gene lost 5 bases and the J gene lost 2 bases, with 16 bases spanning the gap. CDR3 amino acids: CASSPRSGGAYEQYF. The DNA for the CDR3 is TGTGCCAGCAGCCCCCGGTCCGGAGGAGCCTACGAGCAGTACTTC. Using reference TRBV7-2 and TRBJ2-7 for the parts outside the CDR3, the full variable domain is GAGVSQSPSNKVTEKGKDVELRCDPISGHTALYWYRQSLGQGLEFLIYFQGNSAPDKSGLPSDRFSAERTGGSVSTLTIQRTQQEDSAVYLCASSPRSGGAYEQYFGPGTRLTVT.

The CDR3 here is CASSSGGGDNEQFF. The CDR3 DNA reads TGTGCCAGCAGCTCTGGCGGGGGGGACAATGAGCAGTTCTTC. V gene TRBV7-9 combines with J gene TRBJ2-1; 9 bases line up with TRBD2. CDR3 length: 14 amino acids. Germline CDR1 and CDR2: SEHNR and FQNEAQ (reference sequence). Trimming at V came to 4 bases and at J to 5 bases, leaving 3 bases not matched to a gene.

The chain employs TRBV18 and TRBJ2-5; 7 bases are shared with TRBD1. The CDR3 extends over 14 amino acids. Germline CDR1 and CDR2: KGHSH and LQKENI. Unmatched junction bases numbered 8, after V lost 6 bases and J lost 4 bases. In nucleotides, the CDR3 is TGTGCCAGCTCTAGGGGGCGTGCGGGAGAGACCCAGTACTTC. The encoded protein is CASSRGRAGETQYF.

The chain has TRBV4-2 and TRBJ2-7, with 8 bases that match TRBD2. Germline V gene sequence: CDR1 LGHNA, CDR2 YNFKEQ. The CDR3 has 15 residues. J was trimmed by 7 bases and V by 1 base; bases with no gene match: 9. CDR3 protein: CASSQAAGAHGEQYF. In DNA, the CDR3 is TGTGCCAGCAGCCAAGCAGCGGGGGCTCATGGGGAGCAGTACTTC.

This chain links TRBV5-5 with TRBJ2-7; D might be TRBD2 (5 bases). The V gene lost 0 bases and the J gene lost 2 bases, with 9 bases spanning the gap. CDR1 and CDR2 (germline): SGHKS, YYEKEE (reference sequence). The CDR3 totals 14 residues. The CDR3 reads CASSLAVEAYEQYF. For the CDR3, the DNA is TGTGCCAGCAGCTTGGCTGTGGAGGCCTACGAGCAGTACTTC. The variable domain in full, completed from reference TRBV5-5 and TRBJ2-7, reads DAGVTQSPTHLIKTRGQQVTLRCSPISGHKSVSWYQQVLGQGPQFIFQYYEKEERGRGNFPDRFSARQFPNYSSELNVNALLLGDSALYLCASSLAVEAYEQYFGPGTRLTVT.

The V and J genes are TRBV3-1 (or the pseudogene TRBV3-2) and TRBJ2-3; 7 nucleotides align to TRBD2. Germline values: CDR1 LGHDT, CDR2 YNNKEL (reference sequence). The CDR3 consists of 15 residues. V lost 3 bases to trimming and J lost 1 base; unmatched junction nucleotides: 4. In DNA form, the CDR3 reads TGTGCCAGCAGCCACGGGGGGAGGGGCACAGATACGCAGTATTTT. Residues: CASSHGGRGTDTQYF.

By sample fraction, this clone is medium-sized. The chain recombines TRBV28 with TRBJ2-7, with D maybe TRBD2 (6 bases). This CDR3 is built from 15 residues. Germline CDR1 is MDHEN and CDR2 is SYDVKM. The germline V and J ends were trimmed by 6 bases and 3 bases, with 18 bases remaining between them. The CDR3 sequence: CASSQLGGDLYEQYF. CDR3 bases: TGTGCCAGCAGCCAATTAGGAGGGGACCTCTACGAGCAGTACTTC.

CDR3 protein: CASRARGLNTGELFF. CDR3 nucleotide sequence: TGTGCCAGCAGGGCGAGGGGGCTGAACACCGGGGAGCTGTTTTTT. V and J are TRBV6-8 and TRBJ2-2; 7 bases align to TRBD1. Germline-derived CDR1 and CDR2 are MNHGY and SAAAGT. The CDR3 runs to 15 residues. V trimming: 6 bases; J trimming: 1 base; junction bases outside the gene matches: 5.

The chain combines TRBV27 with TRBJ1-5; D is perhaps TRBD1 (6 bases). CDR1 is MNHEY, CDR2 SMNVEV, per germline (reference sequence). This CDR3 spans 14 amino acids. Trimming left V 5 bases short and J 4 bases short, with 12 bases between. The CDR3, as DNA: TGTGCCAGCAGTAAGGACAGCAGGAATCAGCCCCAGCATTTT. Translating it yields CASSKDSRNQPQHF.

This clone occurred once. The gene calls are TRBV5-1 and TRBJ2-3, with D possibly TRBD1 on 5 matching bases. CDR3 length equals 13 residues. V lost 0 bases and J 6 bases, leaving 8 bases between the germline ends. CDR1 SGHRS and CDR2 YFSETQ come from the germline V gene. The CDR3 sequence is CASSLGGRDTQYF. For the CDR3, the DNA is TGCGCCAGCAGCTTGGGGGGCCGGGATACGCAGTATTTT. Looking up the rest from reference TRBV5-1 and TRBJ2-3 gives the full variable domain: KAGVTQTPRYLIKTRGQQVTLSCSPISGHRSVSWYQQTPGQGLQFLFEYFSETQRNKGNFPGRFSGRQFSNSRSEMNVSTLELGDSALYLCASSLGGRDTQYFGPGTRLTVL.

CDR3 residues: CASSPVFDRTGYTF. CDR3 nucleotides: TGTGCCAGCAGTCCTGTCTTCGACAGAACGGGCTACACCTTC. The gene calls are TRBV27 and TRBJ1-2; perhaps TRBD1 as D (5 bases). Per germline, CDR1 MNHEY and CDR2 SMNVEV (reference sequence). CDR3 length: 14 amino acids. The V end lost 5 bases, the J end lost 8 bases, and 18 bases lay between the germline ends.

This clone appeared a few times. The chain combines TRBV4-1 with TRBJ2-2; D unclear. V was cut by 4 bases and J by 2 bases, with 5 bases left in between. This CDR3 has 13 amino acids. The germline CDR1 and CDR2 sequences are MGHRA and YSYEKL. CDR3 sequence: CASSLTNTGELFF. The CDR3 region has the DNA TGCGCCAGCAGCCTAACAAACACCGGGGAGCTGTTTTTT.

Remarks on this clone: Other nucleotide sequences in the sample specify the same CDR3. The rearrangement links TRBV2 to TRBJ2-2, with 9 bases fitting TRBD2. V dropped 4 bases and J dropped 1; count of bases not matched to a gene: 1. The CDR3 totals 15 residues. Germline V gene lookup returns CDR1 SNHLY and CDR2 FYNNEI. This CDR3 is CASSATSGNTGELFF. CDR3 nucleotides: TGTGCCAGCAGTGCGACTAGCGGGAACACCGGGGAGCTGTTTTTT.

The chain recombines TRBV30 with TRBJ1-2; D is uncertain. The CDR3 runs 11 residues. CDR1 and CDR2 (germline): GTSNPN, SVGIG (reference sequence). Trimming removed 8 bases at V and 5 bases at J, with 12 bases between. The CDR3 DNA reads as TGTGCCACACAAAGATCTTATGGCTACACCTTC. As protein: CATQRSYGYTF. Based on the CDR3 plus reference TRBV30 and TRBJ1-2, the full variable domain is SQTIHQWPATLVQPVGSPLSLECTVEGTSNPNLYWYRQAAGRGLQLLFYSVGIGQISSEVPQNLSASRPQDRQFILSSKKLLLSDSGFYLCATQRSYGYTFGSGTRLTVV.

The CDR3: CASSTQQADYGYTF. Here the CDR3 DNA reads TGCGCCAGCAGCACCCAACAGGCAGACTATGGCTACACCTTC. The chain uses TRBV5-1 and TRBJ1-2; TRBD1 might be the D (5 bases). Deletions cut 4 bases from V and 3 bases from J, with 13 bases between. Per the germline V gene, CDR1 is SGHRS and CDR2 is YFSETQ. This CDR3 contains 14 residues.

The sample holds a few counts of this clone. This chain connects TRBV2 to TRBJ2-3, with TRBD2 matching over 9 bases. Germline V gene sequence: CDR1 SNHLY, CDR2 FYNNEI. CDR3 length: 16 amino acids. The junction had 5 bases not matched to a gene; V was cut back by 2 bases and J by 2 bases. CDR3 residues: CASSEWSGGPTDTQYF. For the CDR3, the DNA is TGTGCCAGCAGTGAATGGAGCGGGGGGCCCACAGATACGCAGTATTTT.

V usage is TRBV11-1 and J usage is TRBJ2-7; TRBD1 matches at 7 bases. CDR3 length: 14 amino acids. Germline V lookup: CDR1 SGHAT, CDR2 FQDESV (reference sequence). V lost 6 bases and J lost 3; bases outside the gene matches: 8. The CDR3 sequence: CASSSNRGVYEQYF. The CDR3 bases are TGTGCCAGCAGTTCTAACAGGGGCGTCTACGAGCAGTACTTC.

V and J are TRBV6-5 and TRBJ2-7; 8 bases map to TRBD1. V lost 5 bases and J lost 4; bases outside the gene matches: 4. This CDR3 is 13 amino acids long. CDR1 and CDR2 from the germline V gene are MNHEY and SVGAGI. This CDR3 reads CASSKTGEYEQYF. The CDR3 nucleotides are TGTGCCAGCAGTAAGACAGGGGAGTACGAGCAGTACTTC.

The rearrangement joins TRBV4-1 to TRBJ2-1; 10 bases align to TRBD2. The germline V gene encodes CDR1 MGHRA and CDR2 YSYEKL. Unmatched junction bases numbered 3, after V lost 0 bases and J lost 4 bases. This CDR3 spans 16 amino acids. The CDR3 DNA is TGCGCCAGCAGCCAAGACTCTAGCGGGGGTTACAATGAGCAGTTCTTC. Translation gives CASSQDSSGGYNEQFF.

The gene calls are TRBV9 and TRBJ2-5; 12 bases are shared with TRBD2. Germline CDR1 and CDR2: SGDLS and YYNGEE. Trimming at V came to 4 bases and at J to 2 bases, leaving 6 bases not matched to a gene. The CDR3 spans 16 residues. CDR3 residues: CASSTRTSGEQETQYF. CDR3 nucleotide sequence: TGTGCCAGCAGCACCCGGACTAGCGGGGAGCAAGAGACCCAGTACTTC.

The sample holds one count of this clone. The rearrangement links TRBV7-8 to TRBJ1-2, with 12 bases fitting TRBD1. The CDR3 length is 14 residues. The trim removed 5 bases at V and 8 bases at J, leaving 6 bases unmatched. The germline V gene encodes CDR1 SGHVS and CDR2 FQNEAQ. The CDR3 spells CASSNRDRGRGYTF. CDR3 DNA: TGTGCCAGCAGCAACCGGGACAGGGGGCGCGGCTACACCTTC.

The rearrangement joins TRBV2 to TRBJ2-3, with TRBD2 matching 8 bases. Per the germline V gene, CDR1 is SNHLY and CDR2 is FYNNEI. V dropped 5 bases and J dropped 4; count of bases not matched to a gene: 8. The CDR3 extends over 15 amino acids. The CDR3 DNA reads as TGTGCCAGCAGTCGCGAAACGGGGGGGCCAGATACGCAGTATTTT. Its translation is CASSRETGGPDTQYF.

V usage is TRBV5-4 and J usage is TRBJ1-2; D may be TRBD1 (5 bases). The CDR3 runs to 14 residues. V lost 4 bases and J 5 bases, leaving 15 bases between the germline ends. Germline assignment: CDR1 SGHNT and CDR2 YYREEE (reference sequence). Here the CDR3 reads CASSQSSREYGYTF. DNA of the CDR3: TGTGCCAGCAGCCAGTCGTCCAGGGAATATGGCTACACCTTC.

This chain links TRBV5-5 with TRBJ1-5, with D unresolved. The CDR3 extends over 12 amino acids. Between the trimmed V and J ends, which lost 2 bases and 6 bases, there was a span of 6 bases. Germline CDR1 is SGHKS and CDR2 is YYEKEE (reference sequence). CDR3 sequence: CASSFPGQPQHF. For the CDR3, the DNA is TGTGCCAGCAGCTTTCCGGGTCAGCCCCAGCATTTT. Full variable domain (outside the CDR3, taken from reference TRBV5-5 and TRBJ1-5): DAGVTQSPTHLIKTRGQQVTLRCSPISGHKSVSWYQQVLGQGPQFIFQYYEKEERGRGNFPDRFSARQFPNYSSELNVNALLLGDSALYLCASSFPGQPQHFGDGTRLSIL.